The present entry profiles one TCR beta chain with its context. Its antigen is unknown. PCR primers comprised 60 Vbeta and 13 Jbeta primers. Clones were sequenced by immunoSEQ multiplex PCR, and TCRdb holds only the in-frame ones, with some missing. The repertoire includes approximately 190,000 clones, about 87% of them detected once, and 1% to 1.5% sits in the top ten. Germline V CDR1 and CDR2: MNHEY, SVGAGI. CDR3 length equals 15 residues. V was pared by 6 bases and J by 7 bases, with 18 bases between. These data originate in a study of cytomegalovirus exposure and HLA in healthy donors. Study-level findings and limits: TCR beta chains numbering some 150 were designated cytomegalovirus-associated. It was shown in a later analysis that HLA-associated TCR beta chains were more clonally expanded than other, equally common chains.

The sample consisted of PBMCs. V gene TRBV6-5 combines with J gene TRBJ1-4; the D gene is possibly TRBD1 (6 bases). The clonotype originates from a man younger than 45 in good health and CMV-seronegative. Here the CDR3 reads CASRPDRGGGEKLFF. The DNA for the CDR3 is TGTGCCAGCAGACCCGACAGAGGGGGTGGTGAAAAACTGTTTTTT.